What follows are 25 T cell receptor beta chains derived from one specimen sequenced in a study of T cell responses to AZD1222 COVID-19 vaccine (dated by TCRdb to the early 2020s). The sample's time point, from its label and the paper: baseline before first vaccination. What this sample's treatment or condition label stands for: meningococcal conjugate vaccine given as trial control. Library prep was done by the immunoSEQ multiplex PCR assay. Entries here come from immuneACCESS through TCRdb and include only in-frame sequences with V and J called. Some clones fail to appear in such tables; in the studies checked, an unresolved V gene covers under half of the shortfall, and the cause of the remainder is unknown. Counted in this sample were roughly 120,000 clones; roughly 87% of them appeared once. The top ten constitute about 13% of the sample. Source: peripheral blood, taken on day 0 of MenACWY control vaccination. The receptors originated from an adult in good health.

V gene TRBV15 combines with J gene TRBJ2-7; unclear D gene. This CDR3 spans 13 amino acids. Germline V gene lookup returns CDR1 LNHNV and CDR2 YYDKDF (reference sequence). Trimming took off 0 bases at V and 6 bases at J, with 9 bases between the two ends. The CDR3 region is CATSRDLRPEQYF. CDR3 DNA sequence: TGTGCCACCAGCAGAGATCTGCGTCCCGAGCAGTACTTC.

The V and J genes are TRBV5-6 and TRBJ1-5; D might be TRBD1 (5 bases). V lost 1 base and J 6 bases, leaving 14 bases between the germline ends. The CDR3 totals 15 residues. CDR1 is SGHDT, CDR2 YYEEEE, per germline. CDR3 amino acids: CASSLYQTQGQPQHF. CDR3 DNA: TGTGCCAGCAGCTTGTACCAGACTCAGGGTCAGCCCCAGCATTTT.

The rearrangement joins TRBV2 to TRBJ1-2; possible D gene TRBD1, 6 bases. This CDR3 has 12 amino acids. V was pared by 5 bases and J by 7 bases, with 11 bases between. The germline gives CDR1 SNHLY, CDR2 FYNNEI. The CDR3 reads CASSRQGIGYTF. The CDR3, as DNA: TGTGCCAGCAGTCGGCAGGGGATTGGCTACACCTTC.

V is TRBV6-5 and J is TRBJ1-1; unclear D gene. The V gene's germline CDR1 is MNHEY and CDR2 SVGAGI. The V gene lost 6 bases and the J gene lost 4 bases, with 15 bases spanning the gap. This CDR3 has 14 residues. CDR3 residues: CASRWGIEGTEAFF. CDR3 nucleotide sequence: TGTGCCAGCAGATGGGGTATTGAGGGCACTGAAGCTTTCTTT.

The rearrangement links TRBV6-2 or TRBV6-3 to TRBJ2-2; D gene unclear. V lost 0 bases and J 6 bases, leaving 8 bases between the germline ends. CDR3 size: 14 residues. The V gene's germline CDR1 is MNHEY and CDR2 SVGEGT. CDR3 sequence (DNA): TGTGCCAGCAGTTACTCAGGTTTGCCCGGGGAGCTGTTTTTT. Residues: CASSYSGLPGELFF.

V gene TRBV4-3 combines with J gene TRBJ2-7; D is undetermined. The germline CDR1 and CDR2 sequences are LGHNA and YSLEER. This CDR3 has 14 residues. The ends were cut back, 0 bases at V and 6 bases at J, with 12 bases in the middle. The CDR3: CASSQDTGRREQYF. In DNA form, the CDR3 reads TGCGCCAGCAGCCAAGATACTGGCCGTCGCGAGCAGTACTTC.

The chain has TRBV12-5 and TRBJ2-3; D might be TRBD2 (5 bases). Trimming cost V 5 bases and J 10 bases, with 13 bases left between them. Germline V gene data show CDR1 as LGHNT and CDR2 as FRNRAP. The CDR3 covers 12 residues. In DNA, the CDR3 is TGTGCTAGTGGTCCCTTGGGAGCCGCGCAGTATTTT. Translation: CASGPLGAAQYF.

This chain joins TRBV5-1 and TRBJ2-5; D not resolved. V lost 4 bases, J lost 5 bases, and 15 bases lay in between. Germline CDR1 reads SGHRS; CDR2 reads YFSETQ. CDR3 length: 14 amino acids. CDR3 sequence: CASSLDLMEETQYF. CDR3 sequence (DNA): TGCGCCAGCAGCCTGGACCTAATGGAGGAGACCCAGTACTTC.

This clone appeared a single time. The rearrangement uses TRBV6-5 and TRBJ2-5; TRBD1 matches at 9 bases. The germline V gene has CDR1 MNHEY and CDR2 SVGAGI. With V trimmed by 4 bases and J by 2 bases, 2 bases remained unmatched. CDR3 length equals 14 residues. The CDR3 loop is CASSSGTGQETQYF. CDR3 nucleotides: TGTGCCAGCAGTTCGGGGACAGGGCAAGAGACCCAGTACTTC.

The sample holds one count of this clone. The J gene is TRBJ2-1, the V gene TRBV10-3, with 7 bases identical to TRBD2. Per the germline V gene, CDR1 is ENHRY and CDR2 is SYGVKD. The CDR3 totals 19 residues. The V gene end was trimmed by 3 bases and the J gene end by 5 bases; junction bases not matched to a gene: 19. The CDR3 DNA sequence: TGTGCCATCAGTGAAGTGGAGCGGGATTCCTCCACTAAGGACAATGAGCAGTTCTTC. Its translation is CAISEVERDSSTKDNEQFF.

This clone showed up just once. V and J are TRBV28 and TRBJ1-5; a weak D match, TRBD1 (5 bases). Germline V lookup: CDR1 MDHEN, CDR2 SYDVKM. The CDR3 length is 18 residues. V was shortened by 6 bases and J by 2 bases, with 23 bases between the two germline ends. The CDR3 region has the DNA TGTGCCAGCAGCCGCGTCGAGGGGACCAGGGTTGGCAATCAGCCCCAGCATTTT. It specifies CASSRVEGTRVGNQPQHF.

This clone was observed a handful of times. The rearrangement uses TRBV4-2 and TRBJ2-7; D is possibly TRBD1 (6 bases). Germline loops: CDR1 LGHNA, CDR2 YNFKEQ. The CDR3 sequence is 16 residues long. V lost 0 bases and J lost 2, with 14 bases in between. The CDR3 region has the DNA TGTGCCAGCAGCCAAGATGGTTTTGAGGGGGCCTACGAGCAGTACTTC. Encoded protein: CASSQDGFEGAYEQYF.

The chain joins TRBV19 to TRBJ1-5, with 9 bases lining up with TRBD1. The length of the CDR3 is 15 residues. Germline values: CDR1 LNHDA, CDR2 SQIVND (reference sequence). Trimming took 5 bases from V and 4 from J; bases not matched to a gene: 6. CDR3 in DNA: TGTGCCAGTAGTGACCACAGGGGGCCTAATCAGCCCCAGCATTTT. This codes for CASSDHRGPNQPQHF. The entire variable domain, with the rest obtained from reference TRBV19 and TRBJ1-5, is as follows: DGGITQSPKYLFRKEGQNVTLSCEQNLNHDAMYWYRQDPGQGLRLIYYSQIVNDFQKGDIAEGYSVSREKKESFPLTVTSAQKNPTAFYLCASSDHRGPNQPQHFGDGTRLSIL.

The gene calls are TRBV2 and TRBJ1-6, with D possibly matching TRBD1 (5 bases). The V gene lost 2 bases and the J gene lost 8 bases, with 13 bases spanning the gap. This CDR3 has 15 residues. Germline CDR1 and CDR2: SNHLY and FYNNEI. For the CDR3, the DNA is TGTGCCAGCAGTGAAATGGAGGGGAACCATTCACCCCTCCACTTT. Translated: CASSEMEGNHSPLHF.

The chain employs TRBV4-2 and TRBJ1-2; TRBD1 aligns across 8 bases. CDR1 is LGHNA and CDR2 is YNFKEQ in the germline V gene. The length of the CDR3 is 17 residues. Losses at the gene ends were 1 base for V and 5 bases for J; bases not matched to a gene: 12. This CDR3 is CASSQGTGNPPGYGYTF. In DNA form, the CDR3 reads TGTGCCAGCAGCCAAGGGACAGGGAATCCGCCCGGGTATGGCTACACCTTC.

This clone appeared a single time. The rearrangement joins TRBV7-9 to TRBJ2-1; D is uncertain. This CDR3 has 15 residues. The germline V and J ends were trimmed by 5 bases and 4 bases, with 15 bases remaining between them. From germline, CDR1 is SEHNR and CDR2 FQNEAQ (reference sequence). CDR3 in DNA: TGTGCCAGCAGCCCCACGGGCGGTGGATACAATGAGCAGTTCTTC. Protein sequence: CASSPTGGGYNEQFF.

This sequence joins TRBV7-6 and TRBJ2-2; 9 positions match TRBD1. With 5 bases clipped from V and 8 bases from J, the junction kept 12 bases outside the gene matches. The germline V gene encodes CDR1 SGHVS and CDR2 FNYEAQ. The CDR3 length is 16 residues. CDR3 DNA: TGTGCCAGCAGCAGACCGGGACAGGGTCTTACTGGGGAGCTGTTTTTT. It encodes CASSRPGQGLTGELFF. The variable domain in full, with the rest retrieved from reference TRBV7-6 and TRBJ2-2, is GAGVSQSPRYKVTKRGQDVALRCDPISGHVSLYWYRQALGQGPEFLTYFNYEAQQDKSGLPNDRFSAERPEGSISTLTIQRTEQRDSAMYRCASSRPGQGLTGELFFGEGSRLTVL.

The chain's CDR3 is CASRAGQAYGYTF. The CDR3 region has the DNA TGTGCCAGCAGGGCCGGACAGGCCTATGGCTACACCTTC. The chain combines TRBV12-3 or TRBV12-4 with TRBJ1-2, with 7 positions matching TRBD1. This CDR3 region has 13 residues. V shed 6 bases and J 4 bases; nucleotides not matched to a gene: 5.

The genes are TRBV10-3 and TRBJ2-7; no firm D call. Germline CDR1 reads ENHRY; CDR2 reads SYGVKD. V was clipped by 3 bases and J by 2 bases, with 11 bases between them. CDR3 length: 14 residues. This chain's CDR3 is CAISDPPAAYEQYF. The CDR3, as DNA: TGTGCCATCAGTGACCCCCCCGCAGCCTACGAGCAGTACTTC.

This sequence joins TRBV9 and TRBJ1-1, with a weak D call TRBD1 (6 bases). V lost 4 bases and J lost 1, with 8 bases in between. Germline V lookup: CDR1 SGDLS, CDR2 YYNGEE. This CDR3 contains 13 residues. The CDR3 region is CASSMGQNTEAFF. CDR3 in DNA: TGTGCCAGCAGCATGGGACAGAACACTGAAGCTTTCTTT.

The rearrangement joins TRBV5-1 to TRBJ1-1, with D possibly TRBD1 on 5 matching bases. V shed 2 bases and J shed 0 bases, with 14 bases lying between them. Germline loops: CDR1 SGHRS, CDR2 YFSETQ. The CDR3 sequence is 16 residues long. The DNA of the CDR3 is TGCGCCAGCAGCTTTTTGCAGGGCGGCATGAACACTGAAGCTTTCTTT. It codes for CASSFLQGGMNTEAFF.

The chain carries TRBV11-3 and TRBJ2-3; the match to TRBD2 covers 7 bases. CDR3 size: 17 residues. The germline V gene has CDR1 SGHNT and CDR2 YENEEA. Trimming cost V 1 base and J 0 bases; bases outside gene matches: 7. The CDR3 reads CASSLAGGTTSTDTQYF. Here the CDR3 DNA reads TGTGCCAGCAGCTTAGCGGGAGGAACAACTAGCACAGATACGCAGTATTTT.

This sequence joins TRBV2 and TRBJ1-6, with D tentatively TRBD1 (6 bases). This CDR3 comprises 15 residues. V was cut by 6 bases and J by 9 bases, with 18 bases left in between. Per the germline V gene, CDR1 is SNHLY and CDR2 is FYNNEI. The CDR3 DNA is TGTGCCAGCAGATTGAGGGGGACCATAGGTTCACCCCTCCACTTT. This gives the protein CASRLRGTIGSPLHF.

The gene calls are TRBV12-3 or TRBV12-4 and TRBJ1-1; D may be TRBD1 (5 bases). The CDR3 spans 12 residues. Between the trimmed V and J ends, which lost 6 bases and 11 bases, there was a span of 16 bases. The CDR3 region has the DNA TGTGCCAGCAGCCGTCGGGGGGGGAGGGCTTTCTTT. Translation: CASSRRGGRAFF.

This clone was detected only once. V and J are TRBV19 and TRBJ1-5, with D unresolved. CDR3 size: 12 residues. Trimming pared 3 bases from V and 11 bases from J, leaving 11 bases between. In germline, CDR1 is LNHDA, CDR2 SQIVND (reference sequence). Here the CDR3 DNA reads TGTGCCAGTAGTATGAGGGAGACGGCCCAGCATTTT. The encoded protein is CASSMRETAQHF.